The clone carrying this T cell receptor (beta chain) was seen a handful of times. These data come from a study of metastatic and nonmetastatic thyroid tumors. With MiXCR, TCRdb reprocessed the PCR reads. The sample has under 45,000 clones, 35% to 40% seen once. No patient received treatment before thyroid surgery. The germline gives CDR1 SNHLY, CDR2 FYNNEI. The V end was cut by 6 bases, the J end by 7 bases, with 22 bases between. The length of the CDR3 is 15 residues. This TCR came from a female donor with papillary thyroid cancer or a benign thyroid nodule (not recorded which). Some clones in this sample may be carry-over from other donors' samples. Sequencing input: tumor tissue. The chain recombines TRBV2 with TRBJ2-7, with D maybe TRBD2 (5 bases). CDR3 nucleotides: TGTGCCAGCAGCGAACCACTAGTGAATACTATTGAGCAGTACTTC. Protein: CASSEPLVNTIEQYF.